Listed here is a single T cell receptor beta chain. As originally analysed: Estimated nucleated cell counts came from reference gene primer amplification. Only in-frame clones appear in the TCRdb table, and some are missing; sequencing was by immunoSEQ multiplex PCR. The DNA gave D and trimming, while V, J and clone size come from that table. The table has roughly 97,000 clones, 82% seen once. The CDR3 has 15 residues. CDR1 is MDHEN and CDR2 is SYDVKM in the germline V gene. The V gene end was trimmed by 5 bases and the J gene end by 7 bases; junction bases not matched to a gene: 6. This sample stems from a study of blood T cell repertoires in COVID-19. For the study at large: Whether acute or convalescent, the COVID-19 samples came from the United States, Italy and Spain. Sources were T cells, B-cell-depleted T cells, or PBMCs; the material itself was cDNA or gDNA.

The sequence was collected from a man aged 55 to 70 with acute or convalescent COVID-19. This sequence joins TRBV28 and TRBJ2-1, with 12 bases identical to TRBD1. Source material: peripheral blood. The CDR3 protein is CASSPGTGGRNEQFF. CDR3 in DNA: TGTGCCAGCAGTCCCGGGACAGGGGGCAGGAATGAGCAGTTCTTC.